The source of this T cell receptor (beta chain) is a study of shared clonotypes between healthy human individuals. Study-wide findings and caveats: The authors sampled blood alone, and tissue repertoires likely differ.

Only CD45RO-negative cells positively selected for CCR7 counted as naive CD8 cells, so terminally differentiated effector memory CD45RA+ cells were excluded. Trimming left V 0 bases short and J 4 bases short, with 7 bases between. Per germline, CDR1 MNHEY and CDR2 SVGAGI. CDR3 size: 13 residues. Sequencing used immunoSEQ multiplex PCR; TCRdb keeps in-frame clones, though not all of them. The sample includes about 1,900,000 clones, about 95% of them seen just once. Remarks on this clone: As yet, its antigen is unknown. This CDR3 is also generated by other DNA sequences in the sample.

V usage is TRBV6-5 and J usage is TRBJ2-7; D is undetermined. The receptor was isolated from a man between 18 and 29 years old in good health. The specimen was naive CD8+ T cells sorted from blood. The CDR3 loop reads CASSYSTSYEQYF. Written as DNA, the CDR3 is TGTGCCAGCAGTTACTCCACCAGTTACGAGCAGTACTTC.